Shown below are 29 T cell receptor beta chains from a single sample sequenced in a study of OX40 agonist ivuxolimab in advanced cancers. Clones were sequenced by immunoSEQ multiplex PCR, and TCRdb holds only the in-frame ones, with some missing. Of 99,000 or so clones in the sample, around 90% were seen once. Sequenced here: CD4+ or CD8+ T cells sorted from blood, sampled in a trial of the OX40 agonist ivuxolimab. All receptors come from an adult with an advanced solid tumor such as melanoma, head and neck, liver or kidney cancer.

The chain has TRBV4-3 and TRBJ2-2, with D tentatively TRBD1 (6 bases). The CDR3 length is 16 residues. The V and J ends lost 0 bases and 5 bases respectively, with 13 bases between them. CDR1 LGHNA and CDR2 YSLEER come from the germline V gene. CDR3 nucleotide sequence: TGCGCCAGCAGCCAAGAGCCCAGGGGCCGAACCGGGGAGCTGTTTTTT. It specifies CASSQEPRGRTGELFF.

The V call is TRBV19, the J call TRBJ2-7; TRBD1 matches 11 bases. Trimming at V came to 8 bases and at J to 5 bases, leaving 8 bases not matched to a gene. This CDR3 comprises 14 residues. Germline CDR1 and CDR2: LNHDA and SQIVND (reference sequence). CDR3 sequence reads: CASSTWTGGDEQYF. Here the CDR3 DNA reads TGTGCCAGTTCAACATGGACAGGGGGCGACGAGCAGTACTTC.

The gene calls are TRBV18 and TRBJ2-2; the match to TRBD2 covers 8 bases. Germline V gene lookup returns CDR1 KGHSH and CDR2 LQKENI. Trimming at V came to 3 bases and at J to 2 bases, leaving 8 bases not matched to a gene. The CDR3 is 17 residues long. The CDR3 DNA follows: TGTGCCAGCTCACCTCCACGGGCGGGAGGTAACACCGGGGAGCTGTTTTTT. Residues: CASSPPRAGGNTGELFF.

CDR3 amino acids: CASRDGSYNEQFF. For the CDR3, the DNA is TGCGCCAGCAGGGACGGATCCTACAATGAGCAGTTCTTC. The genes are TRBV5-1 and TRBJ2-1; the D is unclear. The germline CDR1 and CDR2 sequences are SGHRS and YFSETQ. CDR3 size: 13 residues. V lost 5 bases and J 1 base, leaving 7 bases between the germline ends.

J is TRBJ1-4 and V is TRBV4-3; D uncertain. Looked up from germline, CDR1 is LGHNA and CDR2 is YSLEER. The CDR3 runs 17 residues. Trimming stripped 2 bases from V and 5 bases from J, with 18 bases between. In DNA, the CDR3 is TGCGCCAGCAGCCAAACGGCCCTACCGGAACTCAATGAAAAACTGTTTTTT. Amino acids: CASSQTALPELNEKLFF.

V is TRBV5-1 and J is TRBJ2-7, with TRBD1 identical over 9 bases. The V and J ends lost 4 bases and 7 bases, in that order; junction bases with no gene match: 6. Germline-derived CDR1 and CDR2 are SGHRS and YFSETQ. The CDR3 is made up of 13 amino acids. The CDR3 nucleotides are TGCGCCAGCAGCCCTACAGGGGGCAGGGAGCAGTACTTC. Translated: CASSPTGGREQYF.

A single count supports this clone. The chain is built from TRBV14 and TRBJ2-3; 11 bases map to TRBD1. Trimming at V came to 5 bases and at J to 13 bases, leaving 8 bases not matched to a gene. CDR3 size: 13 residues. The germline CDR1 and CDR2 sequences are SGHDN and FVKESK. For the CDR3, the DNA is TGTGCCAGCAGCAACCGGGACAGGGGGTTAGAGTATTTT. Its translation is CASSNRDRGLEYF. The full variable domain, with the rest looked up from reference TRBV14 and TRBJ2-3, is EAGVTQFPSHSVIEKGQTVTLRCDPISGHDNLYWYRRVMGKEIKFLLHFVKESKQDESGMPNNRFLAERTGGTYSTLKVQPAELEDSGVYFCASSNRDRGLEYFGPGTRLTVL.

The J gene is TRBJ1-2, the V gene TRBV6-6; no clear D. The V end was cut by 6 bases, the J end by 8 bases, with 13 bases between. The CDR3 is 12 residues long. CDR1 is MNHNY and CDR2 is SVGAGI in the germline V gene (reference sequence). The chain's CDR3 is CASRVGEGGYTF. The CDR3 coding sequence is TGTGCCAGCAGGGTCGGGGAGGGAGGCTACACCTTC.

J is TRBJ2-7 and V is TRBV5-1; either TRBD1 or TRBD2 may supply D (5 bases each). The V end was cut by 0 bases, the J end by 2 bases, with 12 bases between. Per germline, CDR1 SGHRS and CDR2 YFSETQ. The CDR3 sequence is 15 residues long. The DNA for the CDR3 is TGCGCCAGCAGCTTGGATGGGACGGGGACCTACGAGCAGTACTTC. Its protein product is CASSLDGTGTYEQYF.

The V and J genes are TRBV5-1 and TRBJ2-5, with D perhaps given as TRBD1 or TRBD2 (6 bases each). The CDR3 contains 14 residues. Trimming shortened V by 2 bases and J by 5 bases, and 13 bases separated the two germline ends. CDR1 is SGHRS and CDR2 is YFSETQ in the germline V gene. CDR3 in DNA: TGCGCCAGCAGCTTTAAATCCGGGGGCGAGACCCAGTACTTC. Protein product: CASSFKSGGETQYF.

The genes are TRBV7-9 and TRBJ1-6; weak D call: TRBD1 (5 bases). The CDR3 is made up of 15 amino acids. The germline V and J ends were trimmed by 2 bases and 6 bases, with 11 bases remaining between them. Germline V gives CDR1 SEHNR, CDR2 FQNEAQ (reference sequence). In nucleotides, the CDR3 is TGTGCCAGCAGCTTACAGGGTTCCGGTAATTCACCCCTCCACTTT. It yields the protein CASSLQGSGNSPLHF.

This clone was observed once. The genes are TRBV19 and TRBJ2-7, with TRBD2 matching over 14 bases. J gave up 0 bases and V 1 base, and 8 bases lay outside the gene matches. The germline V gene has CDR1 LNHDA and CDR2 SQIVND (reference sequence). The CDR3 consists of 19 residues. CDR3: CASSIVLGTSGGYSYEQYF. The CDR3 DNA reads as TGTGCCAGTAGTATAGTTCTCGGGACTAGCGGGGGATACTCCTACGAGCAGTACTTC.

This chain connects TRBV28 to TRBJ1-1; a weak D match, TRBD1 (6 bases). Germline CDR1 and CDR2: MDHEN and SYDVKM. The V and J ends lost 4 bases and 4 bases respectively, with 16 bases between them. This CDR3 has 15 amino acids. CDR3 region: CASSYWGALSTEAFF. DNA for the CDR3: TGTGCCAGCAGTTACTGGGGGGCCCTGAGCACTGAAGCTTTCTTT.

The CDR3 is CASSGRGTGELFF. The CDR3 nucleotides read TGTGCCAGCAGCGGGCGCGGCACCGGGGAGCTGTTTTTT. J is TRBJ2-2 and V is TRBV7-9, with D unclear. Trimming pared 5 bases from V and 4 bases from J, leaving 8 bases between. Germline loops: CDR1 SEHNR, CDR2 FQNEAQ (reference sequence). This CDR3 region has 13 residues.

This CDR3 reads CASSGTRYNEQFF. As DNA, the CDR3 is TGCGCCAGCTCCGGGACTCGATACAATGAGCAGTTCTTC. This sequence joins TRBV5-1 and TRBJ2-1; a possible D gene is TRBD2 (6 bases). Germline values: CDR1 SGHRS, CDR2 YFSETQ. V was trimmed by 7 bases and J by 4 bases, leaving 12 bases between them. The CDR3 is made up of 13 amino acids.

J is TRBJ1-5 and V is TRBV11-3; a possible D gene is TRBD1 (5 bases). This CDR3 spans 14 amino acids. Germline loops: CDR1 SGHNT, CDR2 YENEEA. V was pared by 8 bases and J by 0 bases, with 11 bases between. DNA of the CDR3: TGTGCCAGCCAACAGGAATATAGCAATCAGCCCCAGCATTTT. It yields the protein CASQQEYSNQPQHF.

The chain combines TRBV19 with TRBJ2-3; D is undetermined. V was cut by 10 bases and J by 0 bases, with 14 bases left in between. The CDR3 runs 14 residues. Germline V gives CDR1 LNHDA, CDR2 SQIVND (reference sequence). CDR3 DNA: TGTGCCACTAAGGGCCCTTGGAGCACAGATACGCAGTATTTT. Protein sequence: CATKGPWSTDTQYF.

V gene TRBV9 combines with J gene TRBJ2-2; 8 bases fit TRBD1. This CDR3 is built from 14 residues. Germline V gene data show CDR1 as SGDLS and CDR2 as YYNGEE. V dropped 1 base and J dropped 4; count of bases not matched to a gene: 0. The CDR3 sequence: CASSVTGGTGELFF. CDR3 nucleotide sequence: TGTGCCAGCAGCGTAACAGGGGGCACCGGGGAGCTGTTTTTT.

CDR3 loop: CASSFNREETQYF. DNA of the CDR3: TGTGCCAGCAGCTTCAACAGGGAAGAGACCCAGTACTTC. The genes are TRBV7-3 and TRBJ2-5; maybe TRBD1 (6 bases). Trimming shortened V by 3 bases and J by 3 bases, and 8 bases separated the two germline ends. There are 13 residues in the CDR3. Germline lookup yields CDR1 SGHTA and CDR2 FQGTGA. The full variable domain, with the rest looked up from reference TRBV7-3 and TRBJ2-5, is GAGVSQTPSNKVTEKGKYVELRCDPISGHTALYWYRQSLGQGPEFLIYFQGTGAADDSGLPNDRFFAVRPEGSVSTLKIQRTERGDSAVYLCASSFNREETQYFGPGTRLLVL.

V is TRBV28 and J is TRBJ2-3; 8 nucleotides line up with TRBD1. CDR3 length: 13 residues. From germline, CDR1 is MDHEN and CDR2 SYDVKM. Germline trimming cut 8 bases from V and 6 bases from J; bases unmatched to any gene: 7. CDR3 DNA sequence: TGTGCCAGCCACAGTGGGGACAGGGATACGCAGTATTTT. Residues: CASHSGDRDTQYF.

The rearrangement uses TRBV5-6 and TRBJ2-5; D may be TRBD2 (5 bases). There are 14 residues in the CDR3. V was shortened by 4 bases and J by 5 bases, with 15 bases between the two germline ends. Germline V lookup: CDR1 SGHDT, CDR2 YYEEEE. The CDR3 here is CASSNAGGSETQYF. In DNA, the CDR3 is TGTGCCAGCAGCAATGCTGGAGGCTCCGAGACCCAGTACTTC.

The chain is built from TRBV5-1 and TRBJ2-7, with D unresolved. Germline assignment: CDR1 SGHRS and CDR2 YFSETQ. Trimming took off 1 base at V and 6 bases at J, with 23 bases between the two ends. CDR3 size: 17 residues. In DNA, the CDR3 is TGCGCCAGCAGCTTGTGGGTTGAGATCCCACCACCTCGCGAGCAGTACTTC. This sequence encodes CASSLWVEIPPPREQYF.

This chain joins TRBV21-1 and TRBJ1-5. TRBV21-1 is shown as a pseudogene. The CDR3 is 19 amino acids. The CDR3: CASSKALRRWEHSNQPQHF. The DNA of the CDR3 is TGTGCCAGCAGCAAAGCGCTGAGGCGGTGGGAACATAGCAATCAGCCCCAGCATTTT.

V is TRBV18 and J is TRBJ2-5, with a weak D call TRBD1 (5 bases). Trimming shortened V by 0 bases and J by 4 bases, and 12 bases separated the two germline ends. Germline loops: CDR1 KGHSH, CDR2 LQKENI. The length of the CDR3 is 15 residues. CDR3 residues: CASSPPSRAGETQYF. Here the CDR3 DNA reads TGTGCCAGCTCACCACCGTCCAGGGCTGGAGAGACCCAGTACTTC.

The chain joins TRBV6-5 to TRBJ1-6; D unclear. Germline loops: CDR1 MNHEY, CDR2 SVGAGI. The V gene lost 2 bases and the J gene lost 7 bases, with 9 bases spanning the gap. This CDR3 has 14 amino acids. The CDR3 DNA is TGTGCCAGCAGTTACGGGGTGGGGAATTCACCCCTCCACTTT. Amino acid sequence: CASSYGVGNSPLHF.

This clone was observed a few times. Other nucleotide sequences in the sample specify the same CDR3. DNA for the CDR3: TGTGCCATCAGCCCCGGGGTTAGCACAGATACGCAGTATTTT. Its protein product is CAISPGVSTDTQYF. The chain is built from TRBV10-3 and TRBJ2-3, with D possibly TRBD2 on 5 matching bases. This CDR3 is built from 14 residues. CDR1 ENHRY and CDR2 SYGVKD come from the germline V gene. Trimming cost V 6 bases and J 0 bases, with 10 bases left between them.

The chain has TRBV6-6 and TRBJ2-2; 8 bases match TRBD2. This CDR3 has 15 residues. The ends lost 6 bases at V and 9 bases at J; junction bases unmatched: 12. Germline V gene sequence: CDR1 MNHNY, CDR2 SVGAGI (reference sequence). In nucleotides, the CDR3 is TGTGCCAGCAGCTCCACCGGGACTAGTCTCCGGGAGCTGTTTTTT. Protein product: CASSSTGTSLRELFF.

J is TRBJ2-7 and V is TRBV9, with a possible D match to TRBD1 (6 bases). Trimming stripped 4 bases from V and 0 bases from J, with 11 bases between. The CDR3 totals 14 residues. Germline assignment: CDR1 SGDLS and CDR2 YYNGEE. The CDR3 DNA is TGTGCCAGCAGCCGACTGGACAGCTCCTACGAGCAGTACTTC. It translates to CASSRLDSSYEQYF.

The chain joins TRBV6-6 to TRBJ2-5, with D possibly being TRBD1 (5 bases). Germline lookup yields CDR1 MNHNY and CDR2 SVGAGI (reference sequence). The CDR3 totals 14 residues. The V end was cut by 5 bases, the J end by 5 bases, with 15 bases between. The CDR3 region is CASSRSGFGETQYF. The CDR3 DNA follows: TGTGCCAGCAGTCGATCAGGGTTTGGTGAGACCCAGTACTTC.